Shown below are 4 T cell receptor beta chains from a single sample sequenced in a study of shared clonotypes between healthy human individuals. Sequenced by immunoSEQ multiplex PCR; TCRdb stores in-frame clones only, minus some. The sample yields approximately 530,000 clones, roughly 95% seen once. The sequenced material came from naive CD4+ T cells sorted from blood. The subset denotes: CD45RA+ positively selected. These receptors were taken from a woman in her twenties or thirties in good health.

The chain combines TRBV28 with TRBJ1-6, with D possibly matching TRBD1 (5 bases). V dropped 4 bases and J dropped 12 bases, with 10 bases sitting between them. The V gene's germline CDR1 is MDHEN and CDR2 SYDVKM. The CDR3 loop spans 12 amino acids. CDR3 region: CASSSPGLPLHF. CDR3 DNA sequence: TGTGCCAGCAGTTCACCAGGGTTACCCCTCCACTTT.

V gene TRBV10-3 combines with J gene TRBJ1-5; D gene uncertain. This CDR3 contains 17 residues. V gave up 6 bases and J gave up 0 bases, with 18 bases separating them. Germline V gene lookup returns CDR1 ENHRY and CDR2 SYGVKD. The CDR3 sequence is CAIRAPPRAYSNQPQHF. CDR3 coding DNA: TGTGCCATCAGGGCTCCCCCACGGGCATATAGCAATCAGCCCCAGCATTTT.

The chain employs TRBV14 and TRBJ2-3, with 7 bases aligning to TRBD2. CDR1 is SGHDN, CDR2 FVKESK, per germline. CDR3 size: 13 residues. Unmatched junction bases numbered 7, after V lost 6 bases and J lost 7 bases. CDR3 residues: CASSFASGNTQYF. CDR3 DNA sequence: TGTGCCAGCAGTTTCGCTAGCGGTAATACGCAGTATTTT.

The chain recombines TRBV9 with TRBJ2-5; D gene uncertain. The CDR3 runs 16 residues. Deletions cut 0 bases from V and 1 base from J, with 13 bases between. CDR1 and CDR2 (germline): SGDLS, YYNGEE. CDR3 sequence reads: CASSVGDVQSQETQYF. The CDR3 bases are TGTGCCAGCAGCGTAGGGGATGTGCAGTCCCAAGAGACCCAGTACTTC.